This T cell receptor beta chain derives from a study of T cells in localized non-small cell lung cancer. This CDR3 is built from 16 residues. Germline V gene lookup returns CDR1 SGHTA and CDR2 FQGTGA. The junction had 8 bases not matched to a gene; V was cut back by 3 bases and J by 5 bases. Study-wide points: Elevated blood T cell density was associated with longer overall survival.

Only in-frame clones appear in the TCRdb table, and some are missing; sequencing was by immunoSEQ multiplex PCR. The data contain fewer than 40,000 clones, around 73% of them singletons. As regards this clone: Its matching antigen is unknown.

The rearrangement joins TRBV7-3 to TRBJ2-7; 12 nucleotides line up with TRBD2. The source of this sequence is a male donor older than 55 with stage II squamous cell lung carcinoma. The sequences come from peripheral blood, collected before any cancer treatment. CDR3 residues: CASSLLAGGGRHEQYF. The CDR3 DNA follows: TGTGCCAGCAGCTTGCTAGCGGGAGGGGGGAGACACGAGCAGTACTTC. Using reference TRBV7-3 and TRBJ2-7 for the parts outside the CDR3, the full variable domain is GAGVSQTPSNKVTEKGKYVELRCDPISGHTALYWYRQSLGQGPEFLIYFQGTGAADDSGLPNDRFFAVRPEGSVSTLKIQRTERGDSAVYLCASSLLAGGGRHEQYFGPGTRLTVT.